This T cell receptor beta chain was retrieved from a study of T cells in Graves' hyperthyroidism and ophthalmopathy. Study-level background: Peripheral blood was acquired at first diagnosis, ahead of any therapy whatsoever.

This CDR3 spans 15 amino acids. From germline, CDR1 is SGHAT and CDR2 FQNNGV. Germline trimming cut 4 bases from V and 2 bases from J; bases unmatched to any gene: 7. With respect to this clonotype: Its antigen is not known.

General study findings and limits: Expanded thyroid clonotypes (above 0.001) were mostly also found in blood.

Clinical symptoms, serum thyroxine and TRAb, thyroid ultrasound and orbital computed tomography together formed the diagnostic basis. It was RNA transcripts that yielded the amplified TCR beta CDR3 regions. HTBI primers were employed in a first-round RT-PCR of the TCR CDR3. One entry per CDR3 protein results from TCRdb running MiXCR on the multiplex PCR reads. The profile covers about 380,000 distinct CDR3 sequences, with roughly 14% appearing a single time and around 20% taken by the ten largest. The sequence came from a man younger than 45 with Graves' hyperthyroidism that later progressed to Graves' ophthalmopathy. The specimen was blood. The chain is built from TRBV11-2 and TRBJ1-2; 7 bases match TRBD1. CDR3 residues: CASSWQQGTNYGYTF. The CDR3 region has the DNA TGTGCCAGCAGCTGGCAACAGGGGACAAACTATGGCTACACCTTC. Full variable domain (missing parts from reference TRBV11-2 and TRBJ1-2): EAGVAQSPRYKIIEKRQSVAFWCNPISGHATLYWYQQILGQGPKLLIQFQNNGVVDDSQLPKDRFSAERLKGVDSTLKIQPAKLEDSAVYLCASSWQQGTNYGYTFGSGTRLTVV.